This T cell receptor beta chain was captured by sequencing in a study of preoperative IRX-2 immunotherapy in early breast cancer. V shed 2 bases and J shed 2 bases, with 10 bases lying between them. CDR3 length: 14 amino acids. The germline gives CDR1 MNHGY, CDR2 SAAAGT. Repertoires were generated with immunoSEQ multiplex PCR, while TCRdb's copy carries only in-frame clones and drops some. This table holds about 38,000 clones, approximately 80% found once. Regarding treatment: preoperative locoregional IRX-2 cytokine immunotherapy. Preoperative locoregional IRX-2 cytokine immunotherapy was tested in the phase Ib source study. This clone was seen a single time.

The sequencing here drew on lymph node tissue, taken after IRX-2 immunotherapy. This receptor was obtained from a human donor with breast cancer. The rearrangement joins TRBV6-8 to TRBJ2-7, with TRBD2 as a possible D gene (5 bases). In DNA form, the CDR3 reads TGTGCCAGCAGTTACCCGGGGAACCCCTACGAGCAGTACTTC. This sequence encodes CASSYPGNPYEQYF.